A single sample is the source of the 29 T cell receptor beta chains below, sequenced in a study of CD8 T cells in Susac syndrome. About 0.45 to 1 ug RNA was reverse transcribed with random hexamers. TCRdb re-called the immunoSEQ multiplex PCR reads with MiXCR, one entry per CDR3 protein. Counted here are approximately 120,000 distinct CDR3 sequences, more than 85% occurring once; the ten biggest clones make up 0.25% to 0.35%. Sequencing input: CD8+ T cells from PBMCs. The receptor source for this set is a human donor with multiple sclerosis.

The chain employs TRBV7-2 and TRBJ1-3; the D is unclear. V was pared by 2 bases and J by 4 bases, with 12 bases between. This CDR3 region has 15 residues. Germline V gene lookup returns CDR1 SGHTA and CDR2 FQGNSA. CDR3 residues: CASSLLRPRGNTIYF. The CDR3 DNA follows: TGTGCCAGCAGCTTACTGCGTCCACGGGGAAACACCATATATTTT. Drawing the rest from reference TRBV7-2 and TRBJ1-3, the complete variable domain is GAGVSQSPSNKVTEKGKDVELRCDPISGHTALYWYRQSLGQGLEFLIYFQGNSAPDKSGLPSDRFSAERTGGSVSTLTIQRTQQEDSAVYLCASSLLRPRGNTIYFGEGSWLTVV.

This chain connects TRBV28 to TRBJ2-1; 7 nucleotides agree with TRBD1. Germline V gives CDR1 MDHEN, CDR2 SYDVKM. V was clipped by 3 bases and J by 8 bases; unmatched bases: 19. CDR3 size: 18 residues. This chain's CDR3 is CASSFHAGGTRYFDEQFF. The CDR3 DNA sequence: TGTGCCAGCAGTTTCCACGCAGGGGGTACCCGGTATTTCGATGAGCAGTTCTTC. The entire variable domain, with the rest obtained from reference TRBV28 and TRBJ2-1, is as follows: DVKVTQSSRYLVKRTGEKVFLECVQDMDHENMFWYRQDPGLGLRLIYFSYDVKMKEKGDIPEGYSVSREKKERFSLILESASTNQTSMYLCASSFHAGGTRYFDEQFFGPGTRLTVL.

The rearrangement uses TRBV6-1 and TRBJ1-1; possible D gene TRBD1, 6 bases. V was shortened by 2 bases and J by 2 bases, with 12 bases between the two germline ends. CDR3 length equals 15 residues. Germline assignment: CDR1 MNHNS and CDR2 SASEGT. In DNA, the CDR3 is TGTGCCAGCAGTGAATCCAGGGGCGGTAACACTGAAGCTTTCTTT. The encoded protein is CASSESRGGNTEAFF.

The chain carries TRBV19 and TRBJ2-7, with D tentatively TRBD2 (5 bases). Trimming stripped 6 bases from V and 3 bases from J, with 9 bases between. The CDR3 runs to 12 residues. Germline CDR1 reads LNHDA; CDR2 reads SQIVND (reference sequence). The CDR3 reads CASRGRYYEQYV. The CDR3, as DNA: TGTGCCAGTAGAGGGAGATACTACGAGCAGTACGTC.

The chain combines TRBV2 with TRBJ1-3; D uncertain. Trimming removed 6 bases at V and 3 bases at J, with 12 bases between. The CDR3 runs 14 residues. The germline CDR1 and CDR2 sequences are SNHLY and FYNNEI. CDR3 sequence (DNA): TGTGCCAGCAGGTCGCATCCAAGTGGAAACACCATATATTTT. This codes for CASRSHPSGNTIYF.

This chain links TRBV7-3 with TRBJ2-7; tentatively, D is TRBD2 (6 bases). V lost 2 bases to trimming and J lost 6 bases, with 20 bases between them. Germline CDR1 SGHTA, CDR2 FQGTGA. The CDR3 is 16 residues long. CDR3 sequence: CASSLGGLAVDCEQYF. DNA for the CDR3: TGTGCCAGCAGCTTAGGGGGTTTAGCGGTGGATTGCGAGCAGTACTTC.

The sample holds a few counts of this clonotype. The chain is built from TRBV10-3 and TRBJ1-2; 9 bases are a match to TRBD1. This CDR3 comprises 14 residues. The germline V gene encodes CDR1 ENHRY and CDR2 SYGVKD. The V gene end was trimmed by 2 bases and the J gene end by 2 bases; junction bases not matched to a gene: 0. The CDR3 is CAISEGQGNYGYTF. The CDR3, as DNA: TGTGCCATCAGTGAGGGACAGGGGAACTATGGCTACACCTTC.

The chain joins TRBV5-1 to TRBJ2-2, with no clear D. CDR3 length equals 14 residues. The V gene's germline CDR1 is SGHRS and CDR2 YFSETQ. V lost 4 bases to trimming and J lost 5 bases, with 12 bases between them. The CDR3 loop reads CASSRGSTTGELFF. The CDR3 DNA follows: TGCGCCAGCAGCCGAGGCTCAACTACCGGGGAGCTGTTTTTT. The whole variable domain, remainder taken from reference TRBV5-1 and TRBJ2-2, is KAGVTQTPRYLIKTRGQQVTLSCSPISGHRSVSWYQQTPGQGLQFLFEYFSETQRNKGNFPGRFSGRQFSNSRSEMNVSTLELGDSALYLCASSRGSTTGELFFGEGSRLTVL.

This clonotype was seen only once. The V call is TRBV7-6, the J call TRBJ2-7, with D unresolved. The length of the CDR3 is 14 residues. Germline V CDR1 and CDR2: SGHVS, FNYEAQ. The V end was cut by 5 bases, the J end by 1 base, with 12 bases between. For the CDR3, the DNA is TGTGCCAGCAGCCCCCGCATGGGATCCTACGAGCAGTACGTC. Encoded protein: CASSPRMGSYEQYV.

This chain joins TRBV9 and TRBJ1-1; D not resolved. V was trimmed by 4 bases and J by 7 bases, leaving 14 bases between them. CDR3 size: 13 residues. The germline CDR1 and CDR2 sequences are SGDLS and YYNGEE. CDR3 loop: CASSPSSRGEAFF. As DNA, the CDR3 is TGTGCCAGCAGCCCTTCTAGTCGGGGTGAAGCTTTCTTT.

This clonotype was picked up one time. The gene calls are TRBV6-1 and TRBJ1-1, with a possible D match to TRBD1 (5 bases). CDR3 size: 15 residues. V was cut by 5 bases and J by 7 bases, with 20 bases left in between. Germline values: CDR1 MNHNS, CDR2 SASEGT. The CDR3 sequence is CASSLGKGTRGEAFF. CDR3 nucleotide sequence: TGTGCCAGCAGTCTTGGGAAGGGCACGAGGGGTGAAGCTTTCTTT.

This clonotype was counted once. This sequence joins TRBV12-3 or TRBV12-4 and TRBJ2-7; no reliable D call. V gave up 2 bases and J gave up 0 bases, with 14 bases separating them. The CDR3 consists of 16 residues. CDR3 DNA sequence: TGTGCCAGCAGTTTATCCGCGGATCTCTCCTCCTACGAGCAGTACGTC. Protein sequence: CASSLSADLSSYEQYV.

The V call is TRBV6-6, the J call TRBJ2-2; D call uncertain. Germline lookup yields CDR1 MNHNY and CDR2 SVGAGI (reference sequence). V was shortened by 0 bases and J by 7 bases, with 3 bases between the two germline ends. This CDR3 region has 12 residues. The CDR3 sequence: CASSYSVGELFF. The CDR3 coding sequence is TGTGCCAGCAGTTACTCAGTCGGGGAGCTGTTTTTT.

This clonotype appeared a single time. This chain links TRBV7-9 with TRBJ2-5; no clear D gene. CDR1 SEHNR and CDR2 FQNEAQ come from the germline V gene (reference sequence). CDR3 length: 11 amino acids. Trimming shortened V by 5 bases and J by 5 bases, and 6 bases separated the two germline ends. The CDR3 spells CASSAEETQYF. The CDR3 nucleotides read TGTGCCAGCAGCGCCGAGGAGACCCAGTACTTC.

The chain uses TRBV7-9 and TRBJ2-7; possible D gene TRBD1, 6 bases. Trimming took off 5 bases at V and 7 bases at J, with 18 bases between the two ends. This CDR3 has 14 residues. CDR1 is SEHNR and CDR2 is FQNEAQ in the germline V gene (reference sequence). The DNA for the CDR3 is TGTGCCAGCAGCCAGGGTACAGGGCTACGAGAGCAGTACGTC. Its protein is CASSQGTGLREQYV.

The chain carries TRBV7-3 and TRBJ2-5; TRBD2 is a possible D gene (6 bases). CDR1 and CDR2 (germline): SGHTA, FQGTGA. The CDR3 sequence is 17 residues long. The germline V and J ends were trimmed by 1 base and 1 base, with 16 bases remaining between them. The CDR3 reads CASSLNGLGGPQETQYF. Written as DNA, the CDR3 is TGTGCCAGCAGCTTAAACGGGCTGGGAGGACCCCAAGAGACCCAGTACTTC. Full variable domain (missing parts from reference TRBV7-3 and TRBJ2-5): GAGVSQTPSNKVTEKGKYVELRCDPISGHTALYWYRQSLGQGPEFLIYFQGTGAADDSGLPNDRFFAVRPEGSVSTLKIQRTERGDSAVYLCASSLNGLGGPQETQYFGPGTRLLVL.

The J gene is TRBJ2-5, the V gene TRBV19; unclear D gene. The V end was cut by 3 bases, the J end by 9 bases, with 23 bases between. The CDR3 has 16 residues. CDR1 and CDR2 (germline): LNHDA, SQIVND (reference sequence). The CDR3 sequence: CASSIIHIRRSMAQYF. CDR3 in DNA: TGTGCCAGTAGTATCATCCACATTCGACGGTCCATGGCCCAGTACTTC.

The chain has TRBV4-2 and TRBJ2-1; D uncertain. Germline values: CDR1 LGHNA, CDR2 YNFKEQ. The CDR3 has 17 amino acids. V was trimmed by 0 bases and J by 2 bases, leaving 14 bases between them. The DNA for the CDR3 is TGTGCCAGCAGCCAAGAAAGGTCGGCTATCCCCTACAATGAGCAGTTCTTC. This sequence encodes CASSQERSAIPYNEQFF.

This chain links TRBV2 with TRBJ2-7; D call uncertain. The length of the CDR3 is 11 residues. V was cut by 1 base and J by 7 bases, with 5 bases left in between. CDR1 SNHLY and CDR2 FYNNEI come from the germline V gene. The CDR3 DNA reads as TGTGCCAGCAGTGAAGGTGTGGAGCAGTACGTC. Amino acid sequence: CASSEGVEQYV.

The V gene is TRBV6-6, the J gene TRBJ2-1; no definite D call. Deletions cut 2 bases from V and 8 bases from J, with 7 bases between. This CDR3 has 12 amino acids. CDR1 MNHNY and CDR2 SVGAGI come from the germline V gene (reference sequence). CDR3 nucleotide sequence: TGTGCCAGCAGTTACGTCGCAGATGAGCAGTTCTTC. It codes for CASSYVADEQFF.

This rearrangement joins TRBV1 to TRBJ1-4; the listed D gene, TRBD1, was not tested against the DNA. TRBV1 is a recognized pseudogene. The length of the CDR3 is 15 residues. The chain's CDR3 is CTSSPGGQGGEKLFF. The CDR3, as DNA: TGCACCAGCAGCCCTGGGGGACAGGGAGGGGAAAAACTGTTTTTT.

The CDR3, as DNA: TGTGCCAGCAGTGAGTGGGGCTCGGGTGAGCAGTTCTTC. Protein product: CASSEWGSGEQFF. This chain links TRBV6-1 with TRBJ2-1, with a weak D call TRBD1 (5 bases). The germline gives CDR1 MNHNS, CDR2 SASEGT. The V end was cut by 3 bases, the J end by 9 bases, with 12 bases between. The CDR3 has 13 residues.

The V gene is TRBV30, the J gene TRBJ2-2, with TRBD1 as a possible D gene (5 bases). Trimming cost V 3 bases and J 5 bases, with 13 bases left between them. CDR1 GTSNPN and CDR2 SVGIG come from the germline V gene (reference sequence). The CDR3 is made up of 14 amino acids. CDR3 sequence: CAWRAGIGTGELFF. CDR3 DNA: TGTGCCTGGAGGGCAGGGATCGGGACCGGGGAGCTGTTTTTT.

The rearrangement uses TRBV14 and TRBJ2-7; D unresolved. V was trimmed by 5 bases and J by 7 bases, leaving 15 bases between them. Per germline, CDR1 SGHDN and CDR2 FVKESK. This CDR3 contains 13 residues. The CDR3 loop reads CASSSGISREQYV. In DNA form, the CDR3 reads TGTGCCAGCAGCTCCGGAATATCACGAGAGCAGTACGTC.

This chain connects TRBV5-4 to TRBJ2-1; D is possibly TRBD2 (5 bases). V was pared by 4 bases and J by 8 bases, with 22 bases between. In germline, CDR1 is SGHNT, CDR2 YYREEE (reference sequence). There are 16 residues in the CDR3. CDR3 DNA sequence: TGTGCCAGCAGCCTTCACGGGCGACTAAGAATCGATGAGCAGTTCTTC. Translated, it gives CASSLHGRLRIDEQFF.

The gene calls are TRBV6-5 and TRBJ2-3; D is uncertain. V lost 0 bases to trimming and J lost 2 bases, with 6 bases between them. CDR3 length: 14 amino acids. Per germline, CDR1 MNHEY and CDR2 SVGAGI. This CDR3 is CASSYSRSTDTQYF. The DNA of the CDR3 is TGTGCCAGCAGTTACTCCCGGTCCACAGATACGCAGTATTTT.

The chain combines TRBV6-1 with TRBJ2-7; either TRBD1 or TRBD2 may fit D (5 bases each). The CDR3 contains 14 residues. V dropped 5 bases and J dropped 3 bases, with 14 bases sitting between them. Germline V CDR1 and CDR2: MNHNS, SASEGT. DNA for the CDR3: TGTGCCAGCAGTCGGAGTGGGACGCACTACGAGCAGTACTTC. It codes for CASSRSGTHYEQYF.

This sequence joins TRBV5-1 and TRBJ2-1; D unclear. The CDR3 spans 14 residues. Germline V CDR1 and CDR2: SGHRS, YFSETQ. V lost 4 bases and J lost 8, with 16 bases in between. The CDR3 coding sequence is TGCGCCAGCAGCCTGAGGACCCCCACAGATGAGCAGTTCTTC. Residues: CASSLRTPTDEQFF.

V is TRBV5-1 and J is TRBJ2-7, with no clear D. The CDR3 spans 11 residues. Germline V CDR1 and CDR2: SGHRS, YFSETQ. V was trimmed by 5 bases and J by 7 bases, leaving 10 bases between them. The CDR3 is CASSSVGEQYF. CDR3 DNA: TGCGCCAGCAGTTCGGTGGGGGAGCAGTACTTC.